This T cell receptor (beta chain) was recovered during a study of blood T cell repertoires in COVID-19. In the authors' workflow: Nucleated cell counts were estimated from reference gene primer amplification. Assay: immunoSEQ multiplex PCR; the TCRdb copy retains only in-frame clones and omits some. V, J and clone size reflect that table, while D and trimming were determined from the DNA. The repertoire has under 200,000 clones, about four fifths of them found once; the top ten carry 6.5%. This CDR3 region has 13 residues. Germline V gives CDR1 DFQATT, CDR2 SNEGSKA (reference sequence). After removal of 5 bases from V and 5 bases from J, the junction contained 4 bases not matched to a gene.

The chain carries TRBV20-1 and TRBJ2-7, with 12 nucleotides matching TRBD1. Sequencing input: peripheral blood. The origin of this receptor is a man in his 70s with active or convalescent COVID-19. CDR3: CSAGGTGGDEQYF. CDR3 nucleotide sequence: TGCAGTGCTGGTGGGACAGGGGGCGACGAGCAGTACTTC.